These 15 T cell receptor beta chains were sequenced from one sample in a study of CD4 T cells in relation to SARS-CoV-2 and coronaviruses. The unexposed donors gave CD4+ T cells in about 2011-2018, prior to COVID-19. After more than eight days of culture, CD4+ T cells were isolated. Method: immunoSEQ multiplex PCR; TCRdb's copy keeps in-frame clones and lacks some. The repertoire holds almost 20,000 clones, with more than 65% as singletons. Their recognized antigens are unknown. The sequenced sample consisted of CD4+ T cells from PBMCs, cultured in vitro. The receptors come from a human donor in good health.

Comment on this clone: One end of the junction is discordant with germline, which a read error may explain. The chain links TRBV12-3 or TRBV12-4 to TRBJ2-3; D is uncertain. The CDR3 runs 11 residues. CDR3 region: CASSSSSPRDF. CDR3 nucleotide sequence: TGTGCCAGCAGTTCGAGTAGTCCTAGGGATTTT.

This clone appeared a few times. The V gene is TRBV5-1, the J gene TRBJ2-1, with 7 bases fitting TRBD1. CDR3 length: 15 residues. V shed 4 bases and J 4 bases; nucleotides not matched to a gene: 8. Germline CDR1 reads SGHRS; CDR2 reads YFSETQ. The CDR3 bases are TGCGCCAGCAGCACCGAAACAGGGGAATACAATGAGCAGTTCTTC. Translation: CASSTETGEYNEQFF.

This clone was detected only once. The chain uses TRBV6-6 and TRBJ1-1; unclear D gene. CDR1 and CDR2 from the germline V gene are MNHNY and SVGAGI (reference sequence). The V gene lost 0 bases and the J gene lost 3 bases, with 14 bases spanning the gap. The CDR3 contains 16 residues. The CDR3 coding sequence is TGTGCCAGCAGTTACTCGGTTTTTAGAATCCACACTGAAGCTTTCTTT. Its translation is CASSYSVFRIHTEAFF.

This chain links TRBV27 with TRBJ1-1; TRBD1 might be the D (5 bases). This CDR3 is 14 amino acids long. The V end lost 1 base, the J end lost 4 bases, and 10 bases lay between the germline ends. CDR1 and CDR2 from the germline V gene are MNHEY and SMNVEV (reference sequence). This CDR3 reads CASSLFQGRTEAFF. CDR3 coding DNA: TGTGCCAGCAGTTTATTTCAGGGCCGCACTGAAGCTTTCTTT.

The chain couples TRBV6-2 or TRBV6-3 to TRBJ1-2, with 8 bases identical to TRBD1. Germline trimming cut 2 bases from V and 4 bases from J; bases unmatched to any gene: 3. This CDR3 is 14 amino acids long. The germline CDR1 and CDR2 sequences are MNHEY and SVGEGT. DNA for the CDR3: TGTGCCAGCAGTTACCCCGACAGGGGCTATGGCTACACCTTC. Translating it yields CASSYPDRGYGYTF.

This clone was detected only once. The chain has TRBV6-5 and TRBJ2-3; possible D gene TRBD2, 5 bases. CDR3 length: 14 residues. CDR1 is MNHEY and CDR2 is SVGAGI in the germline V gene. V was cut by 6 bases and J by 0 bases, with 10 bases left in between. CDR3 sequence reads: CASSRTSSTDTQYF. The DNA of the CDR3 is TGTGCCAGCAGCCGGACTTCTAGCACAGATACGCAGTATTTT.

The chain couples TRBV2 to TRBJ1-2, with 7 bases aligning to TRBD1. V dropped 9 bases and J dropped 4; count of bases not matched to a gene: 8. CDR3 length equals 13 residues. The V gene's germline CDR1 is SNHLY and CDR2 FYNNEI. The DNA for the CDR3 is TGTGCCAGTTCCCAGACAGGGCCCTATGGCTACACCTTC. It codes for CASSQTGPYGYTF.

The rearrangement joins TRBV6-1 to TRBJ1-2, with D possibly being TRBD1 (5 bases). The CDR3 contains 15 residues. The V and J ends lost 6 bases and 8 bases respectively, with 22 bases between them. Germline values: CDR1 MNHNS, CDR2 SASEGT. The CDR3 sequence is CASRATASGFGGYTF. CDR3 DNA sequence: TGTGCCAGCAGGGCGACTGCCTCAGGGTTCGGGGGCTACACCTTC.

This clone was seen just once. The chain is built from TRBV23-1 and TRBJ1-4; D may be TRBD1 (5 bases). TRBV23-1 is an ORF, and what it does is uncertain. Trimming left V 0 bases short and J 7 bases short, with 18 bases between. The CDR3 is 17 residues long. The CDR3 DNA reads as TGCGCCAGCAGTCAATCCCCTCAGGGCACCGGGGGTGAAAAACTGTTTTTT. Protein product: CASSQSPQGTGGEKLFF.

This chain joins TRBV14 and TRBJ1-2; no clear D. The CDR3 contains 14 residues. CDR1 and CDR2 (germline): SGHDN, FVKESK. V was shortened by 2 bases and J by 4 bases, with 11 bases between the two germline ends. The CDR3 sequence: CASSQIPRGYGYTF. Written as DNA, the CDR3 is TGTGCCAGCAGCCAAATACCCCGGGGCTATGGCTACACCTTC. Using reference TRBV14 and TRBJ1-2 for the parts outside the CDR3, the full variable domain is EAGVTQFPSHSVIEKGQTVTLRCDPISGHDNLYWYRRVMGKEIKFLLHFVKESKQDESGMPNNRFLAERTGGTYSTLKVQPAELEDSGVYFCASSQIPRGYGYTFGSGTRLTVV.

The V call is TRBV11-3, the J call TRBJ2-3; TRBD1 matches 7 bases. The CDR3 length is 15 residues. Germline-derived CDR1 and CDR2 are SGHNT and YENEEA. The ends lost 0 bases at V and 4 bases at J; junction bases unmatched: 4. The CDR3 loop reads CASSLEGDRADTQYF. The CDR3 nucleotides are TGTGCCAGCAGCTTAGAAGGCGACAGGGCAGATACGCAGTATTTT. Variable domain in full (rest from reference TRBV11-3 and TRBJ2-3): EAGVVQSPRYKIIEKKQPVAFWCNPISGHNTLYWYLQNLGQGPELLIRYENEEAVDDSQLPKDRFSAERLKGVDSTLKIQPAELGDSAVYLCASSLEGDRADTQYFGPGTRLTVL.

DNA of the CDR3: TGTGCCAGCAGTTTGACTAGCGGGAGGGCCGGGGAGCTGTTTTTT. It yields the protein CASSLTSGRAGELFF. This chain connects TRBV27 to TRBJ2-2; 14 positions agree with TRBD2. The CDR3 sequence is 15 residues long. Germline CDR1 reads MNHEY; CDR2 reads SMNVEV (reference sequence). V trimming: 3 bases; J trimming: 6 bases; junction bases outside the gene matches: 0.

This clone was observed a single time. V and J are TRBV6-5 and TRBJ1-1; 7 positions agree with TRBD1. The ends lost 6 bases at V and 1 base at J; junction bases unmatched: 8. The germline CDR1 and CDR2 sequences are MNHEY and SVGAGI. There are 15 residues in the CDR3. The CDR3 DNA reads as TGTGCCAGCAGCCCCCGGGACAGACAGAACACTGAAGCTTTCTTT. Amino acid sequence: CASSPRDRQNTEAFF.

CDR3 sequence reads: CASSVTGGTEYNEQFF. The CDR3 DNA follows: TGTGCCAGCAGCGTTACCGGGGGAACCGAGTACAATGAGCAGTTCTTC. The chain uses TRBV9 and TRBJ2-1, with D possibly TRBD2 on 6 matching bases. CDR1 is SGDLS, CDR2 YYNGEE, per germline. The ends were cut back, 2 bases at V and 4 bases at J, with 16 bases in the middle. This CDR3 comprises 16 residues.

The V gene is TRBV18, the J gene TRBJ2-3; TRBD2 matches at 12 bases. Germline loops: CDR1 KGHSH, CDR2 LQKENI. Unmatched junction bases numbered 5, after V lost 3 bases and J lost 1 base. There are 17 residues in the CDR3. DNA for the CDR3: TGTGCCAGCTCACCCGCGACTAGCGGGAGTGGCACAGATACGCAGTATTTT. Amino acid sequence: CASSPATSGSGTDTQYF.